This TCR beta chain was obtained from a study of cytomegalovirus exposure and HLA in healthy donors. Assay used: immunoSEQ multiplex PCR; TCRdb lists only in-frame clones, some missing. The sample yields 150,000 to 200,000 clones, 85% seen once. J gave up 5 bases and V 7 bases, and 12 bases lay outside the gene matches. Germline CDR1 and CDR2: MNHEY and SVGAGI. The CDR3 spans 15 residues. This chain joins TRBV6-5 and TRBJ1-1, with 8 nucleotides matching TRBD1. The TCR comes from a man younger than 30 in good health and CMV-seropositive. Sequencing was done on a sample of PBMCs. CDR3 in amino acids: CASNSAGGRSTEAFF. The CDR3 DNA follows: TGTGCCAGCAATTCAGCAGGGGGCAGGAGTACTGAAGCTTTCTTT.